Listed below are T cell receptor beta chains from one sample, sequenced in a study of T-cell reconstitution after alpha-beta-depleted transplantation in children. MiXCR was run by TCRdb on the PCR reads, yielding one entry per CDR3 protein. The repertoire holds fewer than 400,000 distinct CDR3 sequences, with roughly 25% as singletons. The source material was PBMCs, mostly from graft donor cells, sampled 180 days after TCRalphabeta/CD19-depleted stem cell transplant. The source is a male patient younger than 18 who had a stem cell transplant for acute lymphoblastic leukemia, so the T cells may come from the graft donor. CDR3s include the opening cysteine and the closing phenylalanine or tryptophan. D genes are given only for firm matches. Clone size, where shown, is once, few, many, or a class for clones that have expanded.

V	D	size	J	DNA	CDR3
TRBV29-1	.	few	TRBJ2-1	TGCAGCGTTGAAGCCAGGTGGTCCTACAATGAGCAGTTCTTC	CSVEARWSYNEQFF
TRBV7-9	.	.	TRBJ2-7	TGTGCCAGCATGAGAGACTACGAGCAGTACTTC	CASMRDYEQYF
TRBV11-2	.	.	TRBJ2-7	TGTGCCAGCAGCTACCTCGGGGCGCGGGGAACCCCCTACGAGCAGTACTTC	CASSYLGARGTPYEQYF
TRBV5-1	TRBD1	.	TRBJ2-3	TGCGCCAGCAGCTTGGACAGGGGTTGGACAGATACGCAGTATTTT	CASSLDRGWTDTQYF
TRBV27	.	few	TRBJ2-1	TGTGCCAGCAGGGGGCCCTACAATGAGCAGTTCTTC	CASRGPYNEQFF
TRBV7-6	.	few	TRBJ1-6	TGTGCCAGCAGCTCCGACGGTTCACCCCTCCACTTT	CASSSDGSPLHF
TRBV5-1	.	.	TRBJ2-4	TGCGCCAGCAGCTTGGCCGGAGGTATCCTAGCCAAAAACATTCAGTACTTC	CASSLAGGILAKNIQYF
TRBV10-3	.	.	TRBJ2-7	TGTGCCATCAGTGCTAGCTCCTTTTACGAGCAGTACTTC	CAISASSFYEQYF
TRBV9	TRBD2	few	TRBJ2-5	TGTGCCAGCAGCGTAGGTGGACTAGCGGGAGGGCACCACCAAGAGACCCAGTACTTC	CASSVGGLAGGHHQETQYF
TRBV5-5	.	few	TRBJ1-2	TGTGCCAGCAGCTTGGTGAGGGGCGGGAACTATGGCTACACCTTC	CASSLVRGGNYGYTF
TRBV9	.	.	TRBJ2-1	TGTGCCAGCAGCGTATCCGACCCCCTCTCCTACAATGAGCAGTTCTTC	CASSVSDPLSYNEQFF
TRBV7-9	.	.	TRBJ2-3	TGTGCCAGCAGCTTACCCCAGTGGGGGGTAGATACGCAGTATTTT	CASSLPQWGVDTQYF
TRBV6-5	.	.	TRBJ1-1	TGTGCCAGCAGTTACGAGGGGGCTGAAGCTTTCTTT	CASSYEGAEAFF
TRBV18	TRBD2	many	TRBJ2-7	TGTGCCAGCTCACTTCTAGCGGGAGGGCCCTACGAGCAGTACTTC	CASSLLAGGPYEQYF
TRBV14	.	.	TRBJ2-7	TGTGCCAGAAGACGGGGGACCTACGAGCAGTACTTC	CARRRGTYEQYF
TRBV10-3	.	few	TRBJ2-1	TGTGCCATCAGTGTTGGAGCGGGCTTACTTGGTGAGCAGTTCTTC	CAISVGAGLLGEQFF
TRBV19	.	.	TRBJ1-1	TGTGCCGCGGGATACGGACGGAACACTGAAGCTTTCTTT	CAAGYGRNTEAFF
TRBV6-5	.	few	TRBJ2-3	TGTGCCAGCAGTTACTCGATGTTAGCGGCAACAGATACGCAGTATTTT	CASSYSMLAATDTQYF
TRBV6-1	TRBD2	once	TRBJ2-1	TGTGCCAGCAGTAGCGGGAGCTTAAGCTCCTACAATGAGCAGTCCTTC	CASSSGSLSSYNEQSF
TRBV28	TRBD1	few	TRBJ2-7	TGTGCCAGCAGTTTACCGACAGGGTCCTACGAGCAGTACTTC	CASSLPTGSYEQYF
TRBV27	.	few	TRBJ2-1	TGTGCCAGCAGTTTATTTCTGGGGATTGACAATGAGCAGTTCTTC	CASSLFLGIDNEQFF
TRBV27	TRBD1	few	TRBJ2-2	TGTGCCAGCAGTCCCCAGAGGACAGGGGGCATAGGCGGGGAGCTGTTTTTT	CASSPQRTGGIGGELFF
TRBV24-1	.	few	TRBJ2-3	TGTGCCACCAGTTCCAGTCCGCAGGCAGGGGACCCCACAGATACGCAGTATTTT	CATSSSPQAGDPTDTQYF
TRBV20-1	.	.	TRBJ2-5	TGCAGTGCTACTCCCGACCGGGACTTCGGAGGGGAGACCCAGTACTTC	CSATPDRDFGGETQYF
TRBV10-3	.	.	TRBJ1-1	TGTGCCATCAGTGAGTCAGTCCCTCACTTCTCAGGGAATCGGGGGAGTAACACTGAAGCTTTCTTT	CAISESVPHFSGNRGSNTEAFF
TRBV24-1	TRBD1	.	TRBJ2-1	TGTGCCACCAGTGAACCGGGACAGGGTATAAATGAGCAGTTCTTC	CATSEPGQGINEQFF
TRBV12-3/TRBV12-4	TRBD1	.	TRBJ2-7	TGTGCCAGCAGTTGGGACAGGGTTAACGAGCAGTACTTC	CASSWDRVNEQYF
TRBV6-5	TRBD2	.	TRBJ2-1	TGTGCCAGCAGTTACTCTGGGGCTAGCGGTTACAATGAGCAGTTCTTC	CASSYSGASGYNEQFF
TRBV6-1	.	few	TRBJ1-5	TGTGCCAGCAGTGTTTATCAGGGGAGAAGCAATCAGCCCCAGCATTTT	CASSVYQGRSNQPQHF
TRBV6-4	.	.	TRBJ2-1	TGTGCCAGCAGTGAAAGGAGACTGACCTCCTACAATGAGCAGTTCTTC	CASSERRLTSYNEQFF
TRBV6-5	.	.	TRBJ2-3	TGTGCCAGCAGGTCCGACAGAACATGGTATTTT	CASRSDRTWYF
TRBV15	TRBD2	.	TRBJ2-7	TGTGCCACCAGCAGTGGAACTACCGGACTAGCGGGAGAGGACGAGCAGTACTTC	CATSSGTTGLAGEDEQYF
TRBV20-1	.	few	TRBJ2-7	TGCAGTGCTAGTAACGGCTACGAGCAGTACTTC	CSASNGYEQYF
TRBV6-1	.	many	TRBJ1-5	TGTGCCAGCAGTGTCTATGGGAATCAGCCCCAGCATTTT	CASSVYGNQPQHF
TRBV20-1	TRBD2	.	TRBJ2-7	TGCAGTGCTAGCCCAGCGGGAGATTACGAGCAGTACTTC	CSASPAGDYEQYF